These T cell receptor beta chains were read from a single sample in a study of T cells after yellow fever vaccination. TCRdb reprocessed the 5' RACE reads with MiXCR, giving one entry per CDR3 protein. Of under 250,000 distinct CDR3 sequences in the sample, 2.5% to 3.5% were seen once. This sample comprised CD4+ T cells sorted from PBMCs, obtained 10 days after the yellow fever booster vaccination. These receptors all come from a man younger than 35 who received the YFV17D yellow fever vaccine. Both conserved end residues are part of each CDR3. The D gene is left open where the match is weak. The listing skips clone size in some rows; elsewhere it reads once, few, many or a size class.

CDR3nt,CDR3aa,j_gene,v_gene,abundance,d_gene
TGCGCCAGCAGCCAAGATCTGGCGTATGGCTACACCTTC,CASSQDLAYGYTF,TRBJ1-2,TRBV4-1,NA,NA
TGTGCCAGCTCAACTCAACCAACCGGGGCCTCCTACGAGCAGTACTTC,CASSTQPTGASYEQYF,TRBJ2-7,TRBV18,many,NA
TGTGCCATCAGTGACACACAGTTGAGCACAGATACGCAGTATTTT,CAISDTQLSTDTQYF,TRBJ2-3,TRBV10-3,NA,NA
TGTGCCAGCACTGTGGGGTTTACTAATGAAAAACTGTTTTTT,CASTVGFTNEKLFF,TRBJ1-4,TRBV6-2/TRBV6-3,NA,NA
TGTGCCAGCAGCTTAGAACTAGCGGGGAACCAAGAGACCCAGTACTTC,CASSLELAGNQETQYF,TRBJ2-5,TRBV11-2,few,TRBD2
TGTGCCAGCAGCTTATCGGCTGGGACAGGGATTTCACCCCTCCACTTT,CASSLSAGTGISPLHF,TRBJ1-6,TRBV7-2,few,TRBD1
TGTGCCAGCAGTCTCGCGGGAAAACTGTTTTTT,CASSLAGKLFF,TRBJ1-4,TRBV12-3/TRBV12-4,many,NA
TGTGCCAGCAGTGAAATACAGGGGCCGGGTGGAAACACCATATATTTT,CASSEIQGPGGNTIYF,TRBJ1-3,TRBV2,many,TRBD1
TGCAGCGTTGCCGGGTCCCACTCTGGGGCCAACGTCCTGACTTTC,CSVAGSHSGANVLTF,TRBJ2-6,TRBV29-1,few,NA
TGTGCCATCGGGACCCTAAGAGGGGATGGCTACACCTTC,CAIGTLRGDGYTF,TRBJ1-2,TRBV10-3,many,NA
TGTGCCAGCAGTCCTTGGACAGGGGGCCGCCGAAAAGCTTTCTTT,CASSPWTGGRRKAFF,TRBJ1-1,TRBV28,NA,TRBD1
TGCAGTGCTAGAGTCAGGGCAAATCAGCCCCAGCATTTT,CSARVRANQPQHF,TRBJ1-5,TRBV20-1,NA,NA
TGCGCCAGCAGCTTGGCCCCGTTTCAGGGCACAGATACGCAGTATTTT,CASSLAPFQGTDTQYF,TRBJ2-3,TRBV5-1,NA,NA
TGTGCCAGCAGTTTTGACAACCCGGGGGCAGATACGCAGTATTTT,CASSFDNPGADTQYF,TRBJ2-3,TRBV12-3/TRBV12-4,many,NA
TGTGCCAGCAGCTCCGGGACTAGTTCCGGGGAGCTGTTTTTT,CASSSGTSSGELFF,TRBJ2-2,TRBV12-3/TRBV12-4,NA,TRBD2
TGCAGTGCTGAGGGCAGCAATCAGCCCCAGCATTTT,CSAEGSNQPQHF,TRBJ1-5,TRBV20-1,many,NA
TGTGCCATCACTTCTCAGGGCAACGGAAACACCATATATTTT,CAITSQGNGNTIYF,TRBJ1-3,TRBV10-3,NA,NA
TGCGCCAGCAGCTTGGTCGGGGAGGGTGGCTACACCTTC,CASSLVGEGGYTF,TRBJ1-2,TRBV5-1,NA,NA
TGTGCCAGCAGTTTAGGTCTTACAGGGGGGTCTGGGGCCAACGTCCTGACTTTC,CASSLGLTGGSGANVLTF,TRBJ2-6,TRBV12-3/TRBV12-4,NA,TRBD1
TGTGCCAGCGCTTTACAGCTAGCGGGGGAGCAGTACTTC,CASALQLAGEQYF,TRBJ2-7,TRBV2,few,TRBD2
TGTGCCAGCAGCTTAGTCTTCACAGATACGCAGTATTTT,CASSLVFTDTQYF,TRBJ2-3,TRBV7-2,NA,NA
TGCGCTAGTCAAAGGGGACAGGGGGCCTCACCCCTCCACTTT,CASQRGQGASPLHF,TRBJ1-6,TRBV5-1,many,TRBD1
TGTGCCAGTAGCCCCCGTGGGCTCACAGATACGCAGTATTTT,CASSPRGLTDTQYF,TRBJ2-3,TRBV19,NA,NA
TGCGCCAGCAGCCGCCCTAGGACAGGGGAAAGCACAGATACGCAGTATTTT,CASSRPRTGESTDTQYF,TRBJ2-3,TRBV5-1,many,TRBD1
TGCAGCGTTGACGGCGGACAGGGCCCCGGCTACACCTTC,CSVDGGQGPGYTF,TRBJ1-2,TRBV29-1,few,TRBD1
TGCGCCAGCAGCTCCCGGGCGTTGCAAGAGAGCTCCTATAATTCACCCCTCCACTTT,CASSSRALQESSYNSPLHF,TRBJ1-6,TRBV5-1,many,NA
TGTGCCAGCAGCCAAAACGAAGGAGGAGGCTCACCCCTCCACTTT,CASSQNEGGGSPLHF,TRBJ1-6,TRBV3-1,many,NA
TGCGCCAGCAGCCAACAATCCGCGATATTAGCTAACTATGGCTACACCTTC,CASSQQSAILANYGYTF,TRBJ1-2,TRBV4-1,many,NA
TGTGCCAGCAGCCCCGCGGACACGACTGAAGCTTTCTTT,CASSPADTTEAFF,TRBJ1-1,TRBV5-4,NA,NA
TGTGCCAGCAGTGCGGGTGGAGGGACCAAAAACATTCAGTACTTC,CASSAGGGTKNIQYF,TRBJ2-4,TRBV25-1,NA,NA
TGTGCCAGCAGCTTTAGCGGGGCCTTGGGAGAGCAGTACTTC,CASSFSGALGEQYF,TRBJ2-7,TRBV7-2,many,TRBD2
TGTGCCAGCAGTTCCGGACGGTTGAACACTGAAGCTTTCTTT,CASSSGRLNTEAFF,TRBJ1-1,TRBV12-3/TRBV12-4,few,NA
TGCAGTGCTAGAGATGGGCCAGGGGATGGCTACACCTTC,CSARDGPGDGYTF,TRBJ1-2,TRBV20-1,many,NA
TGCAGTGCTAGTGAGGCCACAGATACGCAGTATTTT,CSASEATDTQYF,TRBJ2-3,TRBV20-1,NA,NA
TGTGCCAGCAGCTCTCGCCTGATTAATGAAAAACTGTTTTTT,CASSSRLINEKLFF,TRBJ1-4,TRBV5-6,few,NA
TGTGCTAGCAGCTTAGGGGGGACCTGGAGGGAGACCCAGTACTTC,CASSLGGTWRETQYF,TRBJ2-5,TRBV7-7,many,NA
TGCGCCAGCAGCTTGGGGGTACGAAACACCATATATTTT,CASSLGVRNTIYF,TRBJ1-3,TRBV5-1,few,NA
TGTGCCAGCAGTTACTCAGTGAACACTGAAGCTTTCTTT,CASSYSVNTEAFF,TRBJ1-1,TRBV6-5,many,NA
TGTGCCAGCAGCTTAGGAGGTGGGACCACCGGGGAGCTGTTTTTT,CASSLGGGTTGELFF,TRBJ2-2,TRBV7-2,many,NA
TGCGCCAGCAGTAAGTTACAGGGAGATCAGCCCCAGCATTTT,CASSKLQGDQPQHF,TRBJ1-5,TRBV4-1,few,NA
TGTGCCAGCAGCCAAGCCACCGCCACTGAAGCTTTCTTT,CASSQATATEAFF,TRBJ1-1,TRBV3-1,many,NA
TGTGCCAGCAGCTTAGATGCACTAGCGGTAGTTGATACGCAGTATTTT,CASSLDALAVVDTQYF,TRBJ2-3,TRBV7-9,few,TRBD2
TGCGCCAGCAGCTCTGGACAGGGGGCAACAGATACGCAGTATTTT,CASSSGQGATDTQYF,TRBJ2-3,TRBV5-1,many,TRBD1
TGTGCCACCAGCGCCGGGACTAGCGGGAAAAATGAGCAGTTCTTC,CATSAGTSGKNEQFF,TRBJ2-1,TRBV15,NA,TRBD2
TGTGCCAGCAGCCTCACGAGCGGGACAGCTGAGCAGTTCTTC,CASSLTSGTAEQFF,TRBJ2-1,TRBV5-4,few,NA
TGCGCCAGCATCCCTAACGCAGGGATCAATGAGCAGTTCTTC,CASIPNAGINEQFF,TRBJ2-1,TRBV5-1,many,NA
TGCGCCAGCAGTGGCCTTGGGTCCTACGAGCAGTACTTC,CASSGLGSYEQYF,TRBJ2-7,TRBV10-1,NA,NA
TGTGCCAGAGGACAGAAGGCTTATGGCTACACCTTC,CARGQKAYGYTF,TRBJ1-2,TRBV18,few,NA
TGTGCCAGCAGCTTAGCAAGGACAGAGAACACTGAAGCTTTCTTT,CASSLARTENTEAFF,TRBJ1-1,TRBV11-2,many,NA
TGTGCCAGCAGCGAGGGAACAGGCCGCTATGGCTACACCTTC,CASSEGTGRYGYTF,TRBJ1-2,TRBV7-2,many,NA
TGTGCCAGCAGCCCAGACAGGTGGAGCACAGATACGCAGTATTTT,CASSPDRWSTDTQYF,TRBJ2-3,TRBV3-1,NA,NA
TGTGCCAGCAGCTTAGACGGGACACATGAGACCCAGTACTTC,CASSLDGTHETQYF,TRBJ2-5,TRBV7-2,many,NA
TGTGCTAGCAGCTTTCTACCGGGCGGTTCCTACAATGAGCAGTTCTTC,CASSFLPGGSYNEQFF,TRBJ2-1,TRBV7-7,NA,NA
TGTGCCAGCAGCTTAATAGGGGTTGGGTACAATGAGCAGTTCTTC,CASSLIGVGYNEQFF,TRBJ2-1,TRBV7-2,many,NA